This T cell receptor (beta chain) was found in a study of blood T cell repertoires in COVID-19. There are 14 residues in the CDR3. Germline CDR1 reads GTSNPN; CDR2 reads SVGIG (reference sequence). J lost 2 bases, V lost 2 bases, and 3 bases had no gene match. This table comes from immunoSEQ multiplex PCR, and its TCRdb copy is limited to in-frame clones, with some not included. The table lists 150,000 to 200,000 clones, approximately 86% of them singletons. This TCR came from a man between 45 and 60 years old with active or convalescent COVID-19. Sequencing was performed on peripheral blood. This chain links TRBV30 with TRBJ1-5; 7 bases match TRBD1. The CDR3 nucleotides are TGTGCCTGGAGTACAGACAGGGGCAATCAGCCCCAGCATTTT. It translates to CAWSTDRGNQPQHF.